This T cell receptor beta chain originates from a study of T cells in Graves' hyperthyroidism and ophthalmopathy. This clonotype was counted many times. Amplification yielded TCR beta CDR3 regions, with RNA transcripts as the source. RT-PCR in the first round (using the HTBI primer set) targeted the TCR CDR3. TCRdb reprocessed the multiplex PCR reads with MiXCR, giving one entry per CDR3 protein. The data hold around 700,000 distinct CDR3 sequences, with over 15% observed a single time. Sequencing used blood. This sequence was found in a woman aged 50 to 65 with Graves' hyperthyroidism that later progressed to Graves' ophthalmopathy.

CDR3 nucleotide sequence: TGTGCCAGCAGCCAAGAAGTAAAGCGGGGGACCAATGAGCAGTTCTTC. As protein: CASSQEVKRGTNEQFF. The chain uses TRBV3-1 and TRBJ2-1, with 8 bases that match TRBD2. Unmatched junction bases numbered 7, after V lost 0 bases and J lost 6 bases. CDR1 and CDR2 from the germline V gene are LGHDT and YNNKEL (reference sequence). The CDR3 spans 16 residues.